This T cell receptor beta chain appears in the sequencing data of a study of cytomegalovirus exposure and HLA in healthy donors. Regarding the study as a whole: Later genetic work tied a missense DCLRE1C variant to beta-chain V and J trimming.

Vbeta (60) and Jbeta (13) primers were used in the PCR. Produced via immunoSEQ multiplex PCR; TCRdb's table is partial and in-frame only. The table for this sample gives about 75,000 clones. Germline V gene sequence: CDR1 SGHRS, CDR2 YFSETQ. V lost 2 bases and J 4 bases, leaving 13 bases between the germline ends. This CDR3 region has 16 residues. Worth noting for this clone: Its antigen remains unidentified.

The TCR sequence derives from a man aged 18 to 30 in good health and CMV-seropositive. The gene calls are TRBV5-1 and TRBJ2-6, with a weak D call TRBD1 (6 bases). The material sequenced was PBMCs. The chain's CDR3 is CASSFTGSSGANVLTF. The CDR3 bases are TGCGCCAGCAGCTTCACAGGGAGTTCAGGGGCCAACGTCCTGACTTTC.